Listed here is a single T cell receptor beta chain. The CDR3 spans 19 residues. After removal of 6 bases from V and 5 bases from J, the junction contained 18 bases not matched to a gene. The V gene's germline CDR1 is SGHTA and CDR2 FQGTGA. TCRdb's table, derived via immunoSEQ multiplex PCR, lists solely in-frame clones and lacks some. The sample carries about 120,000 clones, more than 75% recorded once. The sample comes from a study of T cell responses to AZD1222 COVID-19 vaccine. V and J are TRBV7-3 and TRBJ2-1; the match to TRBD2 covers 11 bases. The sample was peripheral blood, taken on day 0 of AZD1222 vaccination. This sequence was found in an adult in good health. CDR3 DNA: TGTGCCAGCAGTATGGGCCCTCTGACTAGCGGGAAGCTAAACAATGAGCAGTTCTTC. Protein sequence: CASSMGPLTSGKLNNEQFF.